The rows below give T cell receptor beta chains drawn from one sample of a study of CD8 T cells in ankylosing spondylitis. TCRdb called the 5' RACE reads again in MiXCR, with one record for every CDR3 protein. The sample includes about 220,000 distinct CDR3 sequences, about 26% seen only once; the top ten take 5% to 8%. The sample consisted of blood, either unsorted or a sorted T cell fraction (not recorded which). All receptors come from a male donor with ankylosing spondylitis or in good health (not recorded which). The CDR3 runs from the conserved cysteine through the conserved F or W. Fields, in order: CDR3 DNA, CDR3 protein, J gene, D gene, clone size, V gene. The D gene is left open where the match is weak. Where a row states a size, it is once, few, many or the class of an expanded clone; other rows omit it.

CDR3 DNA: TGTGCCATCAGTGAGGGGGAGTCGAACACTGAAGCTTTCTTT; CDR3 protein: CAISEGESNTEAFF; J gene: TRBJ1-1; D gene: .; clone size: many; V gene: TRBV10-3
CDR3 DNA: TGCAGTGCTAGTGGTGGATTCTTTAGCAATCAGCCCCAGCATTTT; CDR3 protein: CSASGGFFSNQPQHF; J gene: TRBJ1-5; D gene: .; clone size: many; V gene: TRBV20-1
CDR3 DNA: TGTGCCAGTAGTTACTTGAACTCCGGGACAGACCACTATGGCTACACCTTC; CDR3 protein: CASSYLNSGTDHYGYTF; J gene: TRBJ1-2; D gene: TRBD1; clone size: .; V gene: TRBV19
CDR3 DNA: TGCGCCAGCAGTGAGTGGGGTGGCACAGATACGCAGTATTTT; CDR3 protein: CASSEWGGTDTQYF; J gene: TRBJ2-3; D gene: .; clone size: .; V gene: TRBV10-2
CDR3 DNA: TGTGCCAGCAGCCCGCTAGGGGCTATCGGAGAGACCCAGTACTTC; CDR3 protein: CASSPLGAIGETQYF; J gene: TRBJ2-5; D gene: .; clone size: many; V gene: TRBV7-2
CDR3 DNA: TGCAGTGCTAGATCGGGACTAGTCTTTAATGAGCAGTTCTTC; CDR3 protein: CSARSGLVFNEQFF; J gene: TRBJ2-1; D gene: TRBD2; clone size: .; V gene: TRBV20-1
CDR3 DNA: TGTGCCAGCAGCTTGGGGCTAGCCGGCGGGGAGCTGTTTTTT; CDR3 protein: CASSLGLAGGELFF; J gene: TRBJ2-2; D gene: .; clone size: many; V gene: TRBV5-6
CDR3 DNA: TGTGCCAGCAGATCACTAGCGACTTCCTTCGGGGAGCTGTTTTTT; CDR3 protein: CASRSLATSFGELFF; J gene: TRBJ2-2; D gene: TRBD2; clone size: .; V gene: TRBV6-1
CDR3 DNA: TGTGCTAGCAGCCCTAGCGGGCCGAGCACAGATACGCAGTATTTT; CDR3 protein: CASSPSGPSTDTQYF; J gene: TRBJ2-3; D gene: TRBD2; clone size: .; V gene: TRBV7-7
CDR3 DNA: TGTGCCAGCAGCTTGGCAGGGGTCCCGAACACTGAAGCTTTCTTT; CDR3 protein: CASSLAGVPNTEAFF; J gene: TRBJ1-1; D gene: .; clone size: many; V gene: TRBV5-5
CDR3 DNA: TGCAGTGCTAGAGATTTTAGCGGGAGGTACAATGAGCAGTTCTTC; CDR3 protein: CSARDFSGRYNEQFF; J gene: TRBJ2-1; D gene: TRBD2; clone size: .; V gene: TRBV20-1
CDR3 DNA: TGTGCCAGCAGTATGACTAGCGGTTCTCCCACCCAGTTCTTC; CDR3 protein: CASSMTSGSPTQFF; J gene: TRBJ2-1; D gene: TRBD2; clone size: many; V gene: TRBV12-3/TRBV12-4
CDR3 DNA: TGTGCCAGTAGTATTCGGGAAGACTATGGCTACACCTTC; CDR3 protein: CASSIREDYGYTF; J gene: TRBJ1-2; D gene: .; clone size: few; V gene: TRBV19
CDR3 DNA: TGTGCCAGCAGCGAGCTAGCGGGATTCCCCTACGAGCAGTACTTC; CDR3 protein: CASSELAGFPYEQYF; J gene: TRBJ2-7; D gene: TRBD2; clone size: .; V gene: TRBV11-2
CDR3 DNA: TGCAGTGCTAGCTTAGACAGCACAGATACGCAGTATTTT; CDR3 protein: CSASLDSTDTQYF; J gene: TRBJ2-3; D gene: .; clone size: many; V gene: TRBV20-1
CDR3 DNA: TGCAGTGCTAGAGGGGCCAGGACTATGAACACTGAAGCTTTCTTT; CDR3 protein: CSARGARTMNTEAFF; J gene: TRBJ1-1; D gene: .; clone size: many; V gene: TRBV20-1
CDR3 DNA: TGTGCCAGCGTCCCCGGGACAGGGGGGAGGAACGAGCAGTACTTC; CDR3 protein: CASVPGTGGRNEQYF; J gene: TRBJ2-7; D gene: TRBD1; clone size: .; V gene: TRBV12-3/TRBV12-4
CDR3 DNA: TGCAGCGTTGTGCGGGATGGCTACGAGCAGTACTTC; CDR3 protein: CSVVRDGYEQYF; J gene: TRBJ2-7; D gene: .; clone size: few; V gene: TRBV29-1
CDR3 DNA: TGTGCCAGCAGCTTCGGGCAGACGCCGAGGGAGACCCAGTACTTC; CDR3 protein: CASSFGQTPRETQYF; J gene: TRBJ2-5; D gene: .; clone size: few; V gene: TRBV7-9
CDR3 DNA: TGTGCCAGCTCACCTAGCGGTCAAGCCTACACAGATACGCAGTATTTT; CDR3 protein: CASSPSGQAYTDTQYF; J gene: TRBJ2-3; D gene: .; clone size: few; V gene: TRBV18
CDR3 DNA: TGTGCCAGCTCACCTAACGGGGGTCTCGGCGAAAAACTGTTTTTT; CDR3 protein: CASSPNGGLGEKLFF; J gene: TRBJ1-4; D gene: .; clone size: many; V gene: TRBV18
CDR3 DNA: TGTGCCAGCAGCTTGGGGCAGGGCCCCTCTGGGGCCAACGTCCTGACTTTC; CDR3 protein: CASSLGQGPSGANVLTF; J gene: TRBJ2-6; D gene: .; clone size: few; V gene: TRBV5-6
CDR3 DNA: TGTGCCAGCAGCTTGGCTAGCGGGAGAAAGAGGGACTACGAGCAGTACTTC; CDR3 protein: CASSLASGRKRDYEQYF; J gene: TRBJ2-7; D gene: TRBD2; clone size: .; V gene: TRBV5-5
CDR3 DNA: TGCAGTGCTAATGCCGCGCGGGGAAATCTCGCTGAAGCTTTCTTT; CDR3 protein: CSANAARGNLAEAFF; J gene: TRBJ1-1; D gene: .; clone size: few; V gene: TRBV20-1
CDR3 DNA: TGTGCCAGCAGCGGGACTAGCGTTAATGAGCAGTTCTTC; CDR3 protein: CASSGTSVNEQFF; J gene: TRBJ2-1; D gene: TRBD2; clone size: many; V gene: TRBV6-1
CDR3 DNA: TGCGCCAGCAGCTTCCTAGCGGGAGGGAACAATGAGCAGTTCTTC; CDR3 protein: CASSFLAGGNNEQFF; J gene: TRBJ2-1; D gene: TRBD2; clone size: .; V gene: TRBV5-1
CDR3 DNA: TGTGCCAGCAGCCCATTAAACACTGAAGCTTTCTTT; CDR3 protein: CASSPLNTEAFF; J gene: TRBJ1-1; D gene: .; clone size: many; V gene: TRBV7-2
CDR3 DNA: TGCAGTGCCATTCGGACAGGGGGCTACGGTTATGGCTACACCTTC; CDR3 protein: CSAIRTGGYGYGYTF; J gene: TRBJ1-2; D gene: TRBD1; clone size: few; V gene: TRBV20-1
CDR3 DNA: TGCAGCGGGGGGGGACTAGCGGGAGGGTACCTCACAGATACGCAGTATTTT; CDR3 protein: CSGGGLAGGYLTDTQYF; J gene: TRBJ2-3; D gene: TRBD2; clone size: .; V gene: TRBV29-1
CDR3 DNA: TGCAGTGCTAGCTCGGGACAGGGGCGCTACTATGGCTACACCTTC; CDR3 protein: CSASSGQGRYYGYTF; J gene: TRBJ1-2; D gene: TRBD1; clone size: .; V gene: TRBV20-1
CDR3 DNA: TGTGCCAGCAGCCCCGGGCCGATCCCCGAGACCCAGTACTTC; CDR3 protein: CASSPGPIPETQYF; J gene: TRBJ2-5; D gene: .; clone size: .; V gene: TRBV7-3
CDR3 DNA: TGTGCCAGCAGTTACTCTGGGACAGGGCACACTGAAGCTTTCTTT; CDR3 protein: CASSYSGTGHTEAFF; J gene: TRBJ1-1; D gene: TRBD1; clone size: .; V gene: TRBV6-5
CDR3 DNA: TGCAGCGGATACCGGACAGGGGGAAACCAAGAGACCCAGTACTTC; CDR3 protein: CSGYRTGGNQETQYF; J gene: TRBJ2-5; D gene: TRBD1; clone size: few; V gene: TRBV20-1
CDR3 DNA: TGTGCCAGCAGTTATACGGTCTCGCAGATATCTTCGAGGAACACCGGGGAGCTGTTTTTT; CDR3 protein: CASSYTVSQISSRNTGELFF; J gene: TRBJ2-2; D gene: .; clone size: many; V gene: TRBV6-2/TRBV6-3
CDR3 DNA: TGTGCCAGCAGCTCCCGTCAGACCCAGTACTTC; CDR3 protein: CASSSRQTQYF; J gene: TRBJ2-5; D gene: .; clone size: many; V gene: TRBV7-2
CDR3 DNA: TGCGCCAGCAGCCAAGCCGTCAGGAAGGGCGGGGAGCTGTTTTTT; CDR3 protein: CASSQAVRKGGELFF; J gene: TRBJ2-2; D gene: .; clone size: .; V gene: TRBV4-3
CDR3 DNA: TGCAGTGCTTTCGATTTACAGGGGGCAAAGTACGAGCAGTACTTC; CDR3 protein: CSAFDLQGAKYEQYF; J gene: TRBJ2-7; D gene: TRBD1; clone size: few; V gene: TRBV20-1
CDR3 DNA: TGCAGTGCTAATTATCTGAGTTCCGGGGAGCTGTTTTTT; CDR3 protein: CSANYLSSGELFF; J gene: TRBJ2-2; D gene: .; clone size: many; V gene: TRBV20-1
CDR3 DNA: TGTGCCAGCAGTAGACAGGGTTTGGGGCAGTACTTC; CDR3 protein: CASSRQGLGQYF; J gene: TRBJ2-7; D gene: TRBD1; clone size: many; V gene: TRBV12-3/TRBV12-4
CDR3 DNA: TGCAGTGCTAGGGCTTCCGGTGAGCAGTTCTTC; CDR3 protein: CSARASGEQFF; J gene: TRBJ2-1; D gene: .; clone size: once; V gene: TRBV20-1
CDR3 DNA: TGTGCCAGCTCACCCACCCAGGGAGAGACCCAGTACTTC; CDR3 protein: CASSPTQGETQYF; J gene: TRBJ2-5; D gene: .; clone size: few; V gene: TRBV18
CDR3 DNA: TGCAGTGCTCGATGGACTAGCGGAGGCTACGAGCAGTACTTC; CDR3 protein: CSARWTSGGYEQYF; J gene: TRBJ2-7; D gene: TRBD2; clone size: few; V gene: TRBV20-1
CDR3 DNA: TGCGCCAGCAGCTTGGCCGCGGCTAGCGGCTACAATGAGCAGTTCTTC; CDR3 protein: CASSLAAASGYNEQFF; J gene: TRBJ2-1; D gene: TRBD2; clone size: many; V gene: TRBV5-1
CDR3 DNA: TGTGCTAGCAGCTTCGGGGGTACTGAGTACTTC; CDR3 protein: CASSFGGTEYF; J gene: TRBJ2-7; D gene: .; clone size: .; V gene: TRBV7-2
CDR3 DNA: TGCAGCGTCCCCCCCAGTAGGGCTGAGCAGTTCTTC; CDR3 protein: CSVPPSRAEQFF; J gene: TRBJ2-1; D gene: .; clone size: .; V gene: TRBV29-1
CDR3 DNA: TGCGCCAGCAGCTTGGAGGGGGGCTACGGGAGAGATACGCAGTATTTT; CDR3 protein: CASSLEGGYGRDTQYF; J gene: TRBJ2-3; D gene: .; clone size: many; V gene: TRBV5-1
CDR3 DNA: TGTGCCAGCAGGACCAGGGAGAATAATGAGCAGTTCTTC; CDR3 protein: CASRTRENNEQFF; J gene: TRBJ2-1; D gene: .; clone size: .; V gene: TRBV12-3/TRBV12-4
CDR3 DNA: TGCGCCAGCAGCGAGATAGCGGGGAACTCCTACGAGCAGTACTTC; CDR3 protein: CASSEIAGNSYEQYF; J gene: TRBJ2-7; D gene: TRBD2; clone size: .; V gene: TRBV4-3
CDR3 DNA: TGCAGTGCTCGAGGACAGGAGAGCAATCAGCCCCAGCATTTT; CDR3 protein: CSARGQESNQPQHF; J gene: TRBJ1-5; D gene: TRBD1; clone size: .; V gene: TRBV20-1
CDR3 DNA: TGCAGTGCCAGGATCGGAGGGGCAGGCAGCAATCAGCCCCAGCATTTT; CDR3 protein: CSARIGGAGSNQPQHF; J gene: TRBJ1-5; D gene: .; clone size: few; V gene: TRBV20-1
CDR3 DNA: TGCGCCAGCCGGCTTGGGATATTAGTCCGAAATAGCGGCAATGAGCAGTTCTTC; CDR3 protein: CASRLGILVRNSGNEQFF; J gene: TRBJ2-1; D gene: .; clone size: few; V gene: TRBV5-1
CDR3 DNA: TGTGCCAGCAGCCAAACTTCTTCTCCGGGACAGACTAACTATGGCTACACCTTC; CDR3 protein: CASSQTSSPGQTNYGYTF; J gene: TRBJ1-2; D gene: TRBD1; clone size: .; V gene: TRBV3-1
CDR3 DNA: TGCGCCAGCAGCCCCGGAAGGACAAGCTCCTACGAGCAGTACTTC; CDR3 protein: CASSPGRTSSYEQYF; J gene: TRBJ2-7; D gene: .; clone size: many; V gene: TRBV5-1